Below are 20 T cell receptor beta chains sequenced from a single sample in a study of T cell changes during pregnancy in multiple sclerosis. The data were produced by immunoSEQ multiplex PCR, yet TCRdb's version contains in-frame clones alone and is incomplete. The top ten clones hold approximately 1.2% of a sample with 85,000 to 130,000 clones, 90% to 95% of them seen once. This specimen consisted of peripheral blood, obtained in the second trimester of pregnancy. Receptor source: a female donor with multiple sclerosis, enrolled in a pregnancy study.

As regards this clone: No DNA is shown, since the ends of the CDR3 on it are uncertain; the CDR3 is the one TCRdb lists. The rearrangement uses TRBV9 and TRBJ2-7; TRBD2 was called by the table and not checked on the DNA. Counting both end residues, the CDR3 totals 16 amino acids. Germline CDR1 reads SGDLS; CDR2 reads YYNGEE. The CDR3 region is CASSVAPGTSGARLNF.

A word on this clone: The junction differs from germline at one of its ends, possibly a read error. CDR3 sequence: CASSSPRLAVF. The DNA for the CDR3 is TGTGCCAGCAGTTCCCCCCGGCTAGCGGTTTTC. The V gene is TRBV28, the J gene TRBJ2-7, with 7 bases identical to TRBD2. Germline values: CDR1 MDHEN, CDR2 SYDVKM. The CDR3 has 11 residues.

V is TRBV7-9 and J is TRBJ1-2, with 11 bases fitting TRBD1. V gave up 4 bases and J gave up 8 bases; unmatched junction bases: 6. This CDR3 comprises 14 residues. Germline assignment: CDR1 SEHNR and CDR2 FQNEAQ (reference sequence). CDR3 bases: TGTGCCAGCAGCTCGGACAGGGGGCCGAGAGGCTACACCTTC. This codes for CASSSDRGPRGYTF. The entire variable domain, with the rest obtained from reference TRBV7-9 and TRBJ1-2, is as follows: DTGVSQNPRHKITKRGQNVTFRCDPISEHNRLYWYRQTLGQGPEFLTYFQNEAQLEKSRLLSDRFSAERPKGSFSTLEIQRTEQGDSAMYLCASSSDRGPRGYTFGSGTRLTVV.

The chain has TRBV21-1 and TRBJ1-1; the table's D call of TRBD1 was not tested on the DNA. TRBV21-1 corresponds to a pseudogene. The CDR3 loop spans 15 amino acids. The CDR3 region is CASSKAGVMNTEAFF. As DNA, the CDR3 is TGTGCCAGCAGCAAAGCAGGGGTAATGAACACTGAAGCTTTCTTT.

The chain carries TRBV5-1 and TRBJ2-1; D gene ambiguous. Germline V lookup: CDR1 SGHRS, CDR2 YFSETQ. V was trimmed by 0 bases and J by 0 bases, leaving 7 bases between them. This CDR3 region has 15 residues. The CDR3 DNA sequence: TGCGCCAGCAGCTTGGGCGGAAGCTCCTACAATGAGCAGTTCTTC. Protein: CASSLGGSSYNEQFF.

This chain joins TRBV2 and TRBJ2-3, with 9 bases aligning to TRBD2. This CDR3 comprises 17 residues. Germline V lookup: CDR1 SNHLY, CDR2 FYNNEI. The V gene end was trimmed by 4 bases and the J gene end by 4 bases; junction bases not matched to a gene: 12. The CDR3 is CASSVTPAGGGADTQYF. The CDR3 nucleotides are TGTGCCAGCAGTGTGACCCCTGCGGGAGGGGGGGCAGATACGCAGTATTTT.

The V and J genes are TRBV7-3 and TRBJ2-3; D is ambiguous. This CDR3 has 15 amino acids. Germline assignment: CDR1 SGHTA and CDR2 FQGTGA. With 2 bases removed from V and 1 base from J, the gap between germline ends came to 10 bases. The CDR3 sequence is CASSLLGSGTDTQYF. The DNA of the CDR3 is TGTGCCAGCAGCTTATTGGGCTCTGGCACAGATACGCAGTATTTT.

CDR3 amino acids: CAISPGGMTSGYEQYF. CDR3 sequence (DNA): TGTGCCATCAGTCCGGGGGGGATGACTAGCGGGTACGAGCAGTACTTC. The V gene is TRBV10-3, the J gene TRBJ2-7; TRBD2 agrees at 10 bases. The CDR3 runs to 16 residues. Germline CDR1 is ENHRY and CDR2 is SYGVKD. V shed 5 bases, J shed 4 bases, and the junction held 11 bases outside the gene matches.

V usage is TRBV5-1 and J usage is TRBJ1-1; TRBD1 is a possible D gene (5 bases). Germline V CDR1 and CDR2: SGHRS, YFSETQ. The CDR3 contains 14 residues. V lost 3 bases to trimming and J lost 0 bases, with 9 bases between them. CDR3 sequence reads: CASSWLTVNTEAFF. The CDR3 DNA sequence: TGCGCCAGCAGCTGGCTGACAGTGAACACTGAAGCTTTCTTT.

A few counts support this clone. The chain couples TRBV5-1 to TRBJ2-2; the D is unclear. CDR1 and CDR2 (germline): SGHRS, YFSETQ. Between the trimmed V and J ends, which lost 0 bases and 1 base, there was a span of 7 bases. The CDR3 is 15 residues long. This chain's CDR3 is CASSLASGNTGELFF. CDR3 DNA sequence: TGCGCCAGCAGCTTGGCTTCGGGGAACACCGGGGAGCTGTTTTTT.

The CDR3 spells CASSYVGTMNTEAFF. The DNA for the CDR3 is TGTGCCAGCAGTTACGTGGGCACAATGAACACTGAAGCTTTCTTT. The chain combines TRBV6-6 with TRBJ1-1, with D unresolved. Per germline, CDR1 MNHNY and CDR2 SVGAGI (reference sequence). The CDR3 runs 15 residues. The V gene lost 2 bases and the J gene lost 0 bases, with 10 bases spanning the gap.

The chain uses TRBV11-2 and TRBJ2-5, with 7 nucleotides matching TRBD2. V was clipped by 3 bases and J by 5 bases; unmatched bases: 15. The CDR3 has 17 residues. The germline V gene encodes CDR1 SGHAT and CDR2 FQNNGV. The DNA for the CDR3 is TGTGCCAGCAGCTTGGGCGCCTTAGGCGGGAGCGGCGAGACCCAGTACTTC. This codes for CASSLGALGGSGETQYF.

J is TRBJ1-4 and V is TRBV19; D is perhaps TRBD1 (5 bases). Looked up from germline, CDR1 is LNHDA and CDR2 is SQIVND (reference sequence). There are 14 residues in the CDR3. V lost 1 base, J lost 6 bases, and 9 bases lay in between. CDR3 DNA sequence: TGTGCCAGTAGTATAGGGGGCGCCGATGAAAAACTGTTTTTT. Its protein is CASSIGGADEKLFF.

The CDR3 DNA is TGTGCCAGCAGCAAATCTAGCGGGAGGGAAAGCGCGGTTGGGGCCAACGTCCTGACTTTC. Translating gives CASSKSSGRESAVGANVLTF. The chain carries TRBV9 and TRBJ2-6; 12 nucleotides agree with TRBD2. The V segment lost 4 bases and the J segment 3 bases; nucleotides outside the gene matches: 14. This CDR3 contains 20 residues. CDR1 is SGDLS, CDR2 YYNGEE, per germline.

This sequence joins TRBV4-1 and TRBJ2-3, with 11 bases fitting TRBD2. Germline-derived CDR1 and CDR2 are MGHRA and YSYEKL. The CDR3 contains 17 residues. V lost 3 bases, J lost 0 bases, and 5 bases stayed unmatched. This chain's CDR3 is CASSHGTSGSSTDTQYF. CDR3 sequence (DNA): TGCGCCAGCAGCCACGGGACTAGCGGTTCTAGCACAGATACGCAGTATTTT.

The chain links TRBV28 to TRBJ2-1; weak D call: TRBD2 (5 bases). CDR1 and CDR2 from the germline V gene are MDHEN and SYDVKM. The CDR3 length is 15 residues. Deletions cut 6 bases from V and 3 bases from J, with 15 bases between. Written as DNA, the CDR3 is TGTGCCAGCAGATTAACTAGTTCTTACTACAATGAGCAGTTCTTC. This sequence encodes CASRLTSSYYNEQFF.

The V and J genes are TRBV5-1 and TRBJ2-5; D is perhaps TRBD2 (5 bases). Trimming took off 4 bases at V and 2 bases at J, with 18 bases between the two ends. Germline V lookup: CDR1 SGHRS, CDR2 YFSETQ. The CDR3 has 16 residues. CDR3 DNA: TGCGCCAGCAGCGAGAACCCGGGCGGGCTGCAAGAGACCCAGTACTTC. It codes for CASSENPGGLQETQYF.

V and J are TRBV27 and TRBJ1-2; 9 bases fit TRBD1. With 0 bases clipped from V and 8 bases from J, the junction kept 13 bases outside the gene matches. The CDR3 loop spans 17 amino acids. CDR1 is MNHEY and CDR2 is SMNVEV in the germline V gene (reference sequence). Here the CDR3 reads CASSLSGTGWRSNGYTF. CDR3 nucleotides: TGTGCCAGCAGTTTATCGGGGACAGGGTGGAGGAGCAACGGCTACACCTTC.

The chain is built from TRBV2 and TRBJ1-2; possibly TRBD1 for D (6 bases). The CDR3 sequence is 12 residues long. V lost 8 bases and J 2 bases, leaving 9 bases between the germline ends. CDR1 and CDR2 from the germline V gene are SNHLY and FYNNEI. Written as DNA, the CDR3 is TGTGCCAGCCCAGGGGAAAACTATGGCTACACCTTC. Its protein product is CASPGENYGYTF.

The J gene is TRBJ2-1, the V gene TRBV13, with D tentatively TRBD1 (6 bases). The CDR3 covers 13 residues. CDR1 is PRHDT and CDR2 is FYEKMQ in the germline V gene (reference sequence). Trimming removed 2 bases at V and 6 bases at J, with 8 bases between. The CDR3 protein is CASSLLGANEQFF. For the CDR3, the DNA is TGTGCCAGCAGCTTACTGGGGGCCAATGAGCAGTTCTTC.